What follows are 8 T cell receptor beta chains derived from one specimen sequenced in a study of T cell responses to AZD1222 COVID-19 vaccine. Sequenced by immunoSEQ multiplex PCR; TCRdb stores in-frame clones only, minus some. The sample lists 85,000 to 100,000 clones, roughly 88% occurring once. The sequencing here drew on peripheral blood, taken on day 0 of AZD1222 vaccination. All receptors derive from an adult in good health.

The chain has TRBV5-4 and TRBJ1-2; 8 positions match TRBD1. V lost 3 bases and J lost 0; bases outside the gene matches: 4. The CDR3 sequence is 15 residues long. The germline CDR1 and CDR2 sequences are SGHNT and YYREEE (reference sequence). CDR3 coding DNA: TGTGCCAGCAGCTCGCCGGGACAGGCTAACTATGGCTACACCTTC. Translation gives CASSSPGQANYGYTF.

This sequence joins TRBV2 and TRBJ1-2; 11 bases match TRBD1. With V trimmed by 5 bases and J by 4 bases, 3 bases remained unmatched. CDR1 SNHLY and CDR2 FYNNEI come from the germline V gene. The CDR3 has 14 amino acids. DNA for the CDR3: TGTGCCAGCAGTAAGGGGACAGGGGGCTATGGCTACACCTTC. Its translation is CASSKGTGGYGYTF.

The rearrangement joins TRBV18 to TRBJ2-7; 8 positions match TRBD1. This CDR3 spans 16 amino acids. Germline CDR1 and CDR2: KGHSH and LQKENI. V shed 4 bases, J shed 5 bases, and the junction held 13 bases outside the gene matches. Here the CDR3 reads CASSLNAGTGVNEQYF. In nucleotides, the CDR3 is TGTGCCAGCTCACTAAACGCCGGGACAGGTGTTAACGAGCAGTACTTC.

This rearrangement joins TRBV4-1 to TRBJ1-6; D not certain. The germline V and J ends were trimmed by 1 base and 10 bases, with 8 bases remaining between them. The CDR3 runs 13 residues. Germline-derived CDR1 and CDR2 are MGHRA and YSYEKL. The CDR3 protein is CASSQGTGSPLHF. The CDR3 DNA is TGCGCCAGCAGCCAAGGGACCGGATCACCCCTCCACTTT.

The CDR3 loop is CASSFTDNSNQPQHF. The CDR3 DNA reads TGTGCCAGCAGCTTTACAGATAATAGCAATCAGCCCCAGCATTTT. The chain has TRBV5-5 and TRBJ1-5; D not certain. The germline CDR1 and CDR2 sequences are SGHKS and YYEKEE (reference sequence). V lost 2 bases and J lost 0, with 9 bases in between. The CDR3 loop spans 15 amino acids.

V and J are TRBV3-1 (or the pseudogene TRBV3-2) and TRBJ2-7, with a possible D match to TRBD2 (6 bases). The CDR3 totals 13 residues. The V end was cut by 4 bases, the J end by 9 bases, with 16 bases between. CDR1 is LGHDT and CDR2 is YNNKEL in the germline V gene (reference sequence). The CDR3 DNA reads TGTGCCAGCAGCCCCGGCCGACTAGAAGCGCAGTACTTC. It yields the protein CASSPGRLEAQYF.

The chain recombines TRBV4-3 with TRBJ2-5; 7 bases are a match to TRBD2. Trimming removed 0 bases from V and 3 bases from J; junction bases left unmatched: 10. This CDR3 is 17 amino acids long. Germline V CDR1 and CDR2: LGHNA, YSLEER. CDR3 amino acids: CASSQDHPGGLEETQYF. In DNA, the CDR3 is TGCGCCAGCAGCCAAGATCACCCGGGGGGACTGGAAGAGACCCAGTACTTC.

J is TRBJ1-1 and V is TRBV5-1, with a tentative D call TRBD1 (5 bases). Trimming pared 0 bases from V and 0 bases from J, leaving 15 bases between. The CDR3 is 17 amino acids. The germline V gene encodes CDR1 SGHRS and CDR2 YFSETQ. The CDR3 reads CASSLVAGGRMNTEAFF. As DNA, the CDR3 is TGCGCCAGCAGCTTGGTAGCCGGGGGGAGAATGAACACTGAAGCTTTCTTT.